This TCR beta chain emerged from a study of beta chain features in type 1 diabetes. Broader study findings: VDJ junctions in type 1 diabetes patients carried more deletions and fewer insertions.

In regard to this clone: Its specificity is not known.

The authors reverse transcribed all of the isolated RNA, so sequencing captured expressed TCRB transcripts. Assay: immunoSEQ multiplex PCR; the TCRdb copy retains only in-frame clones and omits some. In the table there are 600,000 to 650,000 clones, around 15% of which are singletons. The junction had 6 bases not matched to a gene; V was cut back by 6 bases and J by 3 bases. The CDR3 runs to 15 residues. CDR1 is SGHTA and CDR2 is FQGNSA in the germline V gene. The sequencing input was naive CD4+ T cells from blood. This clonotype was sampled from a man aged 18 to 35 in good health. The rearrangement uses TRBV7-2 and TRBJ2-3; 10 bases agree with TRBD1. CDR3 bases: TGTGCCAGCAGGTCCCCGGGACAGGGGACAGATACGCAGTATTTT. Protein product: CASRSPGQGTDTQYF. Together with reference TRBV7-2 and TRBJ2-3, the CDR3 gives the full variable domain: GAGVSQSPSNKVTEKGKDVELRCDPISGHTALYWYRQSLGQGLEFLIYFQGNSAPDKSGLPSDRFSAERTGGSVSTLTIQRTQQEDSAVYLCASRSPGQGTDTQYFGPGTRLTVL.